The 6 T cell receptor beta chains listed next were all sequenced from one sample in a study of breast tumors, draining lymph nodes, adjacent tissues. TCRdb used MiXCR to reprocess the multiplex PCR reads, holding one entry per CDR3 protein. This sample has about 130,000 distinct CDR3 sequences, with approximately 20% found just once. The lymph nodes were axillary draining lymph nodes from breast cancer patients. Sequenced sample: axillary lymph node tissue. These receptor sequences come from a female donor with breast cancer. Some clones in this sample may be carry-over from other donors' samples.

With regard to this clonotype: Given a much more abundant clone one base away, this may be a read error. The gene calls are TRBV5-1 and TRBJ2-1; TRBD2 matches at 10 bases. CDR3 length equals 15 residues. V lost 4 bases to trimming and J lost 4 bases; unmatched junction nucleotides: 5. Germline CDR1 and CDR2: SGHRS and YFSETQ. In nucleotides, the CDR3 is TGCGCCAGCAGCCTACTAGCGGGAAAATACAATGAGCAGTTCTTC. It yields the protein CASSLLAGKYNEQFF.

This clonotype has a count of ten or more. The chain employs TRBV7-2 and TRBJ2-5; TRBD2 might be the D (6 bases). V dropped 5 bases and J dropped 0 bases, with 10 bases sitting between them. The CDR3 runs 14 residues. Germline assignment: CDR1 SGHTA and CDR2 FQGNSA. CDR3 residues: CASSPGGYQETQYF. The CDR3 DNA follows: TGTGCCAGCAGCCCAGGAGGGTACCAAGAGACCCAGTACTTC.

Of note for this clonotype: Without the conserved terminal phenylalanine or tryptophan, this CDR3 likely stems from a read error. J is TRBJ2-2 and V is TRBV6-5, with a possible D match to TRBD2 (6 bases). Germline V gene sequence: CDR1 MNHEY, CDR2 SVGAGI. The length of the CDR3 is 14 residues. This CDR3 is CASSYGRNAGELFV. CDR3 DNA: TGTGCCAGCAGTTACGGGAGGAACGCCGGGGAGCTGTTTGTT.

This clonotype has ten or more counts. CDR3 protein: CSGQIQETQYF. The CDR3 nucleotides read TGCAGTGGACAGATTCAAGAGACCCAGTACTTC. V gene TRBV20-1 combines with J gene TRBJ2-5, with D tentatively TRBD1 (5 bases). The V and J ends lost 7 bases and 2 bases respectively, with 8 bases between them. Looked up from germline, CDR1 is DFQATT and CDR2 is SNEGSKA (reference sequence). There are 11 residues in the CDR3.

Comments on this clonotype: A much larger clone sits a single nucleotide away, making a read error possible. The chain links TRBV6-2 or TRBV6-3 to TRBJ1-4, with a tentative D call TRBD1 (6 bases). This CDR3 region has 17 residues. Germline CDR1 and CDR2: MNHEY and SVGEGT. DNA of the CDR3: TGTGCCAGCAGCCCATCCCCGGACAGAAGATCTAATGAAAAACCGTTTTTT. Protein sequence: CASSPSPDRRSNEKPFF.

This clonotype occurred many times. The J gene is TRBJ2-7, the V gene TRBV2; tentative D call: TRBD1 (5 bases). CDR1 and CDR2 (germline): SNHLY, FYNNEI. The CDR3 loop spans 14 amino acids. V lost 0 bases and J lost 2, with 8 bases in between. CDR3: CASSEAGRAYEQYF. In DNA form, the CDR3 reads TGTGCCAGCAGTGAAGCAGGCAGGGCCTACGAGCAGTACTTC.